These T cell receptor beta chains were read from a single sample in a study of regulatory T cells in long-lasting Graves disease. One entry per CDR3 protein, called by TCRdb with MiXCR from the multiplex PCR reads. The repertoire consists of about 530,000 distinct CDR3 sequences, with around 16% occurring once and the leading ten covering 20% to 25%. The same specimen was also included in a second study, on T cells in Graves' hyperthyroidism and ophthalmopathy.

The source was peripheral blood mononuclear cells (PBMCs), collected at new diagnosis, from a patient treated with antithyroid drugs. The receptors were sampled from a woman between 40 and 65 years old with Graves disease. Both conserved end residues are part of each CDR3. Each record gives: CDR3 protein, CDR3 DNA, clone size, J gene, D gene, V gene. D genes are given only for firm matches. Clone size is not always given. Where it is, it says once, few, many or a class for expanded clones.

CDR3: CASSNLVGYTF
DNA: TGTGCCAGCAGTAATCTAGTTGGCTACACCTTC
size: many
J: TRBJ1-2
D: -
V: TRBV2

CDR3: CASSPFMTSDGTQYF
DNA: TGTGCCAGCTCACCTTTTATGACTAGCGATGGGACCCAGTACTTC
size: many
J: TRBJ2-5
D: TRBD2
V: TRBV18

CDR3: CASSRDSFYEQYF
DNA: TGTGCCAGCAGCCGGGACAGCTTCTACGAGCAGTACTTC
size: few
J: TRBJ2-7
D: TRBD1
V: TRBV2

CDR3: CASSLAPHRDSPLHF
DNA: TGTGCCAGCAGTTTGGCCCCCCACAGGGATTCACCCCTCCACTTT
size: many
J: TRBJ1-6
D: -
V: TRBV27

CDR3: CASSARRMGTEAFF
DNA: TGTGCCAGCAGTGCAAGACGAATGGGGACTGAAGCTTTCTTT
size: many
J: TRBJ1-1
D: -
V: TRBV2

CDR3: CASSPKGLGPNEQYF
DNA: TGTGCCAGCAGTCCGAAGGGTCTGGGCCCTAACGAGCAGTACTTC
size: few
J: TRBJ2-7
D: -
V: TRBV27

CDR3: CASSLPQGKLFF
DNA: TGTGCCAGCAGCTTACCCCAGGGAAAACTGTTTTTT
size: few
J: TRBJ1-4
D: -
V: TRBV7-9

CDR3: CASSYLGTGAEYRLLNTEAFF
DNA: TGTGCCAGCAGTTATCTGGGGACAGGGGCGGAATATAGGTTGCTGAACACTGAAGCTTTCTTT
size: many
J: TRBJ1-1
D: TRBD1
V: TRBV28

CDR3: CASKREDNGNQPQHF
DNA: TGTGCCAGCAAAAGGGAGGACAACGGCAATCAGCCCCAGCATTTT
size: many
J: TRBJ1-5
D: -
V: TRBV28

CDR3: CASSQPLTGYDGYTF
DNA: TGCGCCAGCAGCCAACCCTTGACAGGGTACGATGGCTACACCTTC
size: -
J: TRBJ1-2
D: TRBD1
V: TRBV4-1

CDR3: CAWARVSSDTGELFF
DNA: TGTGCCTGGGCCAGGGTTAGTTCGGACACCGGGGAGCTGTTTTTT
size: few
J: TRBJ2-2
D: -
V: TRBV30